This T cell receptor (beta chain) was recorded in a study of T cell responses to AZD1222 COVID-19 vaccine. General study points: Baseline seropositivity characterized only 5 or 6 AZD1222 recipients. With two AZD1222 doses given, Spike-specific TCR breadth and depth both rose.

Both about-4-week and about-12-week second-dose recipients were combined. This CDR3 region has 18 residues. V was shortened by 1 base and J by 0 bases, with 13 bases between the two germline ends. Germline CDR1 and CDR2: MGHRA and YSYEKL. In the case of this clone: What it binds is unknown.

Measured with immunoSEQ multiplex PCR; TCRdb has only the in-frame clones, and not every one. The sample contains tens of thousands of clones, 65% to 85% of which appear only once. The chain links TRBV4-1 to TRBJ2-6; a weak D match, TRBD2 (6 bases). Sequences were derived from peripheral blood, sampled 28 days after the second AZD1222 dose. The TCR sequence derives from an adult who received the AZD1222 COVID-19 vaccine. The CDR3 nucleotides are TGCGCCAGCAGCCAAGGGGGACTGGGGGGCTCTGGGGCCAACGTCCTGACTTTC. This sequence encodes CASSQGGLGGSGANVLTF.